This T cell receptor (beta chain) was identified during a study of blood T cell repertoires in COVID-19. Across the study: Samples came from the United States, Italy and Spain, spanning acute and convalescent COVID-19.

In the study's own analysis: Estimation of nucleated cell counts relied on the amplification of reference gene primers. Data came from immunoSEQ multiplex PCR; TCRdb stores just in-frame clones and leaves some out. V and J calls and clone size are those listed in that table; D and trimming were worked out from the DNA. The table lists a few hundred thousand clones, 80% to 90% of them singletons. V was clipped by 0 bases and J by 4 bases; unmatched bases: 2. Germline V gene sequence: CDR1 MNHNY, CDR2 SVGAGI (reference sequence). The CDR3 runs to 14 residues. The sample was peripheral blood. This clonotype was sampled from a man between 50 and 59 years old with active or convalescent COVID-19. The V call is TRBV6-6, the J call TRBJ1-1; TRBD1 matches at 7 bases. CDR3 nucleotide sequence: TGTGCCAGCAGTTACTCACAGGGGATCACTGAAGCTTTCTTT. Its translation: CASSYSQGITEAFF.